The 22 T cell receptor beta chains in this list originate from one sample, sequenced in a study of PD-1 blockade in classical Hodgkin lymphoma. The patients all showed relapse after autologous stem cell transplantation, while their brentuximab vedotin exposure varied. The investigators isolated CD8+ T cells from thawed PBMCs using magnetic negative selection. Only in-frame clones appear in the TCRdb table, and some are missing; sequencing was by immunoSEQ multiplex PCR. The sample records 8,000 to 8,500 clones, roughly 86% being singletons. Material: CD8+ T cells from blood, obtained at baseline. Receptors originate from a human donor with classical Hodgkin lymphoma.

The chain is built from TRBV7-6 and TRBJ2-1; 8 bases map to TRBD2. The CDR3 spans 18 residues. V dropped 0 bases and J dropped 5; count of bases not matched to a gene: 12. The germline V gene encodes CDR1 SGHVS and CDR2 FNYEAQ. The CDR3 here is CASSLARVGTGLDNEQFF. As DNA, the CDR3 is TGTGCCAGCAGCTTAGCGAGAGTGGGTACGGGACTAGACAATGAGCAGTTCTTC.

The chain has TRBV27 and TRBJ2-5; 10 bases are shared with TRBD2. The V gene end was trimmed by 2 bases and the J gene end by 5 bases; junction bases not matched to a gene: 8. There are 16 residues in the CDR3. Germline V lookup: CDR1 MNHEY, CDR2 SMNVEV (reference sequence). The CDR3 DNA sequence: TGTGCCAGCAGTTTACTAGCGGGAGAAGCATTGGAGACCCAGTACTTC. Its translation: CASSLLAGEALETQYF.

The chain carries TRBV19 and TRBJ2-3; D is perhaps TRBD1 or TRBD2 (6 bases each). CDR1 is LNHDA and CDR2 is SQIVND in the germline V gene (reference sequence). The CDR3 runs to 16 residues. The ends were cut back, 1 base at V and 2 bases at J, with 13 bases in the middle. CDR3 sequence: CASSIGGGHPTDTQYF. The CDR3, as DNA: TGTGCCAGTAGTATAGGTGGGGGGCACCCCACAGATACGCAGTATTTT.

The V gene is TRBV9, the J gene TRBJ2-5; D is undetermined. The CDR3 loop spans 12 amino acids. The germline V gene encodes CDR1 SGDLS and CDR2 YYNGEE. Trimming left V 3 bases short and J 3 bases short, with 6 bases between. This CDR3 is CASSDREETQYF. The CDR3, as DNA: TGTGCCAGCAGCGACCGGGAAGAGACCCAGTACTTC.

J is TRBJ2-1 and V is TRBV7-6; D might be TRBD1 or TRBD2, each matching 6 bases. The CDR3 contains 14 residues. Germline V gives CDR1 SGHVS, CDR2 FNYEAQ. V was pared by 2 bases and J by 7 bases, with 12 bases between. CDR3 DNA: TGTGCCAGCAGCTTATTACTAGGGGGGAATGAGCAGTTCTTC. Amino acid sequence: CASSLLLGGNEQFF.

The rearrangement links TRBV28 to TRBJ1-6; tentative D call: TRBD1 (5 bases). Trimming shortened V by 5 bases and J by 3 bases, and 14 bases separated the two germline ends. The V gene's germline CDR1 is MDHEN and CDR2 SYDVKM. The CDR3 contains 16 residues. CDR3 sequence: CASSRRGLVYNSPLHF. For the CDR3, the DNA is TGTGCCAGCAGTCGACGGGGCCTCGTCTATAATTCACCCCTCCACTTT. The full variable domain, completed using reference TRBV28 and TRBJ1-6, is DVKVTQSSRYLVKRTGEKVFLECVQDMDHENMFWYRQDPGLGLRLIYFSYDVKMKEKGDIPEGYSVSREKKERFSLILESASTNQTSMYLCASSRRGLVYNSPLHFGNGTRLTVT.

The chain carries TRBV2 and TRBJ2-1; 14 bases are a match to TRBD2. Germline V gene sequence: CDR1 SNHLY, CDR2 FYNNEI. There are 15 residues in the CDR3. V shed 4 bases and J 10 bases; nucleotides not matched to a gene: 6. The CDR3 loop reads CASSVRTSGRHEQFF. The CDR3 nucleotides read TGTGCCAGCAGTGTTCGGACTAGCGGGAGGCACGAGCAGTTCTTC.

The chain combines TRBV11-2 with TRBJ2-5, with unresolved D. Trimming pared 0 bases from V and 5 bases from J, leaving 7 bases between. This CDR3 is built from 13 residues. In germline, CDR1 is SGHAT, CDR2 FQNNGV. The CDR3: CASSLDLGETQYF. The CDR3 DNA follows: TGTGCCAGCAGCTTAGACCTGGGGGAGACCCAGTACTTC.

In this sample, this clone turned up a few times. The gene calls are TRBV4-1 and TRBJ2-3; no clear D. The germline V gene encodes CDR1 MGHRA and CDR2 YSYEKL. Trimming pared 0 bases from V and 2 bases from J, leaving 6 bases between. The CDR3 is made up of 14 amino acids. This CDR3 is CASSQDRNTDTQYF. The DNA of the CDR3 is TGCGCCAGCAGCCAAGACAGAAACACAGATACGCAGTATTTT.

This rearrangement joins TRBV7-3 to TRBJ2-2, with a weak D call TRBD2 (5 bases). V dropped 2 bases and J dropped 4 bases, with 5 bases sitting between them. CDR1 SGHTA and CDR2 FQGTGA come from the germline V gene. CDR3 length: 13 amino acids. The CDR3 loop is CASSLGSTGELFF. CDR3 in DNA: TGTGCCAGCAGCTTAGGGAGCACCGGGGAGCTGTTTTTT.

The V and J genes are TRBV28 and TRBJ1-5; a possible D gene is TRBD1 (5 bases). Trimming shortened V by 6 bases and J by 5 bases, and 17 bases separated the two germline ends. CDR1 is MDHEN, CDR2 SYDVKM, per germline. The CDR3 consists of 15 residues. The CDR3, as DNA: TGTGCCAGCAGGCCAAGGGGCAGCAAAGATCAGCCCCAGCATTTT. The encoded protein is CASRPRGSKDQPQHF.

The chain uses TRBV6-1 and TRBJ1-6; perhaps TRBD1 as D (5 bases). The V end lost 3 bases, the J end lost 9 bases, and 18 bases lay between the germline ends. This CDR3 is 16 amino acids long. Germline values: CDR1 MNHNS, CDR2 SASEGT. This CDR3 reads CASSDKWDPIGSPLHF. The CDR3, as DNA: TGTGCCAGCAGTGATAAGTGGGACCCCATTGGTTCACCCCTCCACTTT.

V gene TRBV9 combines with J gene TRBJ2-3; TRBD1 matches 7 bases. The CDR3 spans 15 residues. With V trimmed by 1 base and J by 4 bases, 6 bases remained unmatched. CDR1 is SGDLS, CDR2 YYNGEE, per germline. CDR3 region: CASSVYRGQADTQYF. The CDR3 DNA follows: TGTGCCAGCAGCGTATATAGGGGGCAGGCAGATACGCAGTATTTT.

The chain employs TRBV6-5 and TRBJ2-1; no firm D call. The CDR3 extends over 13 amino acids. With 2 bases removed from V and 5 bases from J, the gap between germline ends came to 7 bases. Germline V gene data show CDR1 as MNHEY and CDR2 as SVGAGI. CDR3 bases: TGTGCCAGCAGTTACGGGTTGAACAATGAGCAGTTCTTC. Amino acids: CASSYGLNNEQFF.

The V call is TRBV27, the J call TRBJ2-3; 7 bases agree with TRBD1. Germline V gives CDR1 MNHEY, CDR2 SMNVEV (reference sequence). The V and J ends lost 10 bases and 2 bases, in that order; junction bases with no gene match: 12. The CDR3 totals 15 residues. DNA of the CDR3: TGTGCCACCCCACAGGGGAGCCGCCTCACAGATACGCAGTATTTT. Protein product: CATPQGSRLTDTQYF.

The gene calls are TRBV7-3 and TRBJ2-3, with 12 bases lining up with TRBD2. This CDR3 has 15 residues. The V and J ends lost 3 bases and 4 bases, in that order; junction bases with no gene match: 2. Per the germline V gene, CDR1 is SGHTA and CDR2 is FQGTGA. CDR3 DNA: TGTGCCAGCAGCTTGACTAGCGGGAGAGCAGATACGCAGTATTTT. Protein sequence: CASSLTSGRADTQYF.

V is TRBV7-9 and J is TRBJ2-7; 8 nucleotides line up with TRBD1. The V gene end was trimmed by 4 bases and the J gene end by 5 bases; junction bases not matched to a gene: 10. Germline V gene sequence: CDR1 SEHNR, CDR2 FQNEAQ (reference sequence). This CDR3 contains 15 residues. CDR3 protein: CASSSTDRGEDEQYF. As DNA, the CDR3 is TGTGCCAGCAGCTCAACAGACAGGGGAGAAGACGAGCAGTACTTC.

This clone showed up just once. V and J are TRBV27 and TRBJ1-6; weak D call: TRBD1 (5 bases). Germline values: CDR1 MNHEY, CDR2 SMNVEV (reference sequence). Trimming shortened V by 7 bases and J by 9 bases, and 16 bases separated the two germline ends. This CDR3 is built from 14 residues. The CDR3 is CASKPVGGASPLHF. The CDR3 region has the DNA TGTGCCAGCAAACCGGTCGGAGGGGCTTCACCCCTCCACTTT.

The chain uses TRBV13 and TRBJ2-7; D is ambiguous. There are 14 residues in the CDR3. From germline, CDR1 is PRHDT and CDR2 FYEKMQ (reference sequence). The germline V and J ends were trimmed by 0 bases and 5 bases, with 11 bases remaining between them. The CDR3 is CASSLGWGSNEQYF. The CDR3 nucleotides are TGTGCCAGCAGCTTAGGGTGGGGATCGAACGAGCAGTACTTC. The variable domain in full, completed from reference TRBV13 and TRBJ2-7, reads AAGVIQSPRHLIKEKRETATLKCYPIPRHDTVYWYQQGPGQDPQFLISFYEKMQSDKGSIPDRFSAQQFSDYHSELNMSSLELGDSALYFCASSLGWGSNEQYFGPGTRLTVT.

The CDR3 DNA is TGTGCCAGCAGTTGGGGGGGCTCTATTTGGAATGAGCAGTTCTTC. Translation gives CASSWGGSIWNEQFF. The chain couples TRBV27 to TRBJ2-1; maybe TRBD2 (7 bases). Germline lookup yields CDR1 MNHEY and CDR2 SMNVEV (reference sequence). This CDR3 contains 15 residues. V was shortened by 4 bases and J by 7 bases, with 17 bases between the two germline ends.

This sequence joins TRBV5-4 and TRBJ2-7; D may correspond to TRBD1 or TRBD2 (7 bases each). CDR1 is SGHNT and CDR2 is YYREEE in the germline V gene (reference sequence). Deletions cut 2 bases from V and 5 bases from J, with 17 bases between. The CDR3 is 15 residues long. CDR3 DNA sequence: TGTGCCAGCAGCTTTACGACAGGGAGGGTCCACGAGCAGTACTTC. This codes for CASSFTTGRVHEQYF.

V and J are TRBV15 and TRBJ1-1; no firm D call. Trimming stripped 2 bases from V and 1 base from J, with 14 bases between. Germline CDR1 LNHNV, CDR2 YYDKDF (reference sequence). The CDR3 length is 16 residues. The DNA for the CDR3 is TGTGCCACCAGCAGACCAGTTGATGGCCCGAACACTGAAGCTTTCTTT. This codes for CATSRPVDGPNTEAFF.